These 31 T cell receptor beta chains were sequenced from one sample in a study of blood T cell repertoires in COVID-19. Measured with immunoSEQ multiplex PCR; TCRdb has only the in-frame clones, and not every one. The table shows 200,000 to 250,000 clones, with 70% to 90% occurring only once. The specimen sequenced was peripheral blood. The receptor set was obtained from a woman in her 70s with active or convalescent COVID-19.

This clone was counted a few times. The CDR3 here is CASSPPSRGATEAFF. The CDR3 DNA reads as TGTGCCAGCTCACCACCGTCCCGGGGAGCCACTGAAGCTTTCTTT. The chain employs TRBV18 and TRBJ1-1; D is uncertain. The CDR3 has 15 residues. Germline V gene data show CDR1 as KGHSH and CDR2 as LQKENI. With 0 bases removed from V and 4 bases from J, the gap between germline ends came to 12 bases.

This chain's CDR3 is CASTTGQGRTDTQYF. CDR3 DNA: TGTGCCAGTACCACCGGACAGGGCCGCACAGATACGCAGTATTTT. V is TRBV19 and J is TRBJ2-3, with 8 bases lining up with TRBD1. The CDR3 is 15 amino acids. Germline-derived CDR1 and CDR2 are LNHDA and SQIVND (reference sequence). Germline trimming cut 7 bases from V and 1 base from J; bases unmatched to any gene: 7.

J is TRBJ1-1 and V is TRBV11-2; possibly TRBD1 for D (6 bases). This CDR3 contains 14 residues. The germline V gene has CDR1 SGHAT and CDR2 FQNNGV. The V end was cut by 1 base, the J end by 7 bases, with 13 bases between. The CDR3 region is CASSLGQGSFEAFF. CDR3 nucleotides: TGTGCCAGCAGCTTAGGTCAGGGGAGCTTTGAAGCTTTCTTT.

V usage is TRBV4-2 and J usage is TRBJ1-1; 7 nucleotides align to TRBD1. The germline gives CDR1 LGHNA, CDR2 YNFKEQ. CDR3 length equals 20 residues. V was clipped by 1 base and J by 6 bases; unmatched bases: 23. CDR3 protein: CASSQGHKPVGRQGEPEAFF. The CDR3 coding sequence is TGTGCCAGCAGCCAAGGTCACAAACCGGTGGGGCGACAGGGAGAACCTGAAGCTTTCTTT.

The CDR3 spells CASSRELSGTGNGYTF. The CDR3 DNA is TGTGCCAGCAGCCGAGAGCTATCCGGGACAGGGAATGGCTACACCTTC. The gene calls are TRBV14 and TRBJ1-2, with 9 bases matching TRBD1. V gave up 4 bases and J gave up 6 bases; unmatched junction bases: 12. Germline lookup yields CDR1 SGHDN and CDR2 FVKESK. This CDR3 is built from 16 residues.

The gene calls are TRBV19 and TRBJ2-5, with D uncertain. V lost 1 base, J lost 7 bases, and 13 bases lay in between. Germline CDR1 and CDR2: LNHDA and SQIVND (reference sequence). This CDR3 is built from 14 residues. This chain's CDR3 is CASSIVSPPRTQYF. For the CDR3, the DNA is TGTGCCAGTAGTATAGTCAGTCCACCTAGGACCCAGTACTTC.

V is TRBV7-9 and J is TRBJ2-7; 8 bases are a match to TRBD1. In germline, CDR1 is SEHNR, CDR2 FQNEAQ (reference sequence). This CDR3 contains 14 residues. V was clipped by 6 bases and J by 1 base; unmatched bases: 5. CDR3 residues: CASSGYRGSYEQYF. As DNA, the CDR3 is TGTGCCAGCAGTGGGTACAGGGGGTCCTACGAGCAGTACTTC.

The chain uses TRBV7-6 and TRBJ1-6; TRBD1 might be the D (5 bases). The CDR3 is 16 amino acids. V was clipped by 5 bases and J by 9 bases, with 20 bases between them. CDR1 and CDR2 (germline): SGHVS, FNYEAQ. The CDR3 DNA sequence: TGTGCCAGCAGCCGATTTAATACAGGTCCGATTTCACCCCTCCACTTT. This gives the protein CASSRFNTGPISPLHF.

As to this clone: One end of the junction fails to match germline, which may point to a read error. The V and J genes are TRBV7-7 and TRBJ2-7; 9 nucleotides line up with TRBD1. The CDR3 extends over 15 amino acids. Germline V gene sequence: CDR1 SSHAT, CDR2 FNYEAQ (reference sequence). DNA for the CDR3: TGTGCTAGCAGCTTACTCGACAGGGGGGGCTACGAGCAGTACTTC. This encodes CASSLLDRGGYEQYF.

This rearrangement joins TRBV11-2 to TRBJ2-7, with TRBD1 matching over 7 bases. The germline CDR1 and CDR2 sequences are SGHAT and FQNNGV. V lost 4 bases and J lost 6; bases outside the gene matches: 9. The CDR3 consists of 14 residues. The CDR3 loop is CASSSQGVVSEQYF. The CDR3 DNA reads TGTGCCAGCAGCTCCCAGGGGGTTGTAAGCGAGCAGTACTTC.

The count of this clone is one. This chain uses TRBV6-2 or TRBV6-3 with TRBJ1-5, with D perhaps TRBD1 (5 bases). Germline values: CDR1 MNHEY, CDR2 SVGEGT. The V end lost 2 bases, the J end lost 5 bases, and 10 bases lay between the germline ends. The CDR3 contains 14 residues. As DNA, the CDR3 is TGTGCCAGCAGTTACGTGGGCAGGGATCAGCCCCAGCATTTT. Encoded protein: CASSYVGRDQPQHF.

CDR3 protein: CASSQEVAGDYEQYF. CDR3 DNA: TGCGCCAGCAGCCAAGAAGTAGCGGGGGACTACGAGCAGTACTTC. The J gene is TRBJ2-7, the V gene TRBV4-3, with 9 bases that match TRBD2. The V gene end was trimmed by 0 bases and the J gene end by 3 bases; junction bases not matched to a gene: 3. Germline V CDR1 and CDR2: LGHNA, YSLEER. CDR3 length equals 15 residues.

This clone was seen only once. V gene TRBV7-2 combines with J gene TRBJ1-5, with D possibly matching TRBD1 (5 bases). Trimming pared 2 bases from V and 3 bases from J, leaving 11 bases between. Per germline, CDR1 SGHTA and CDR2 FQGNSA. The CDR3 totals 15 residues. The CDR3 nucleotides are TGTGCCAGCAGCTTACGCAGGGCTGTCAATCAGCCCCAGCATTTT. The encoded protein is CASSLRRAVNQPQHF.

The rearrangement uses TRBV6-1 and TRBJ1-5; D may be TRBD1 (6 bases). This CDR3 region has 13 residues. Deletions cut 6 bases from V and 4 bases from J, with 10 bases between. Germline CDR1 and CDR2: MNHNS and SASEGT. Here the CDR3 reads CASSRTANQPQHF. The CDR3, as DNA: TGTGCCAGCAGCCGGACAGCAAATCAGCCCCAGCATTTT.

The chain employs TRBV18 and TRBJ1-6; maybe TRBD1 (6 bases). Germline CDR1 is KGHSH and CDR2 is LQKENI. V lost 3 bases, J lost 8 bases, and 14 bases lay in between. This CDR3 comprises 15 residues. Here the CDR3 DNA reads TGTGCCAGCTCACCCCGGACAGACGGAGATTCACCCCTCCACTTT. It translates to CASSPRTDGDSPLHF.

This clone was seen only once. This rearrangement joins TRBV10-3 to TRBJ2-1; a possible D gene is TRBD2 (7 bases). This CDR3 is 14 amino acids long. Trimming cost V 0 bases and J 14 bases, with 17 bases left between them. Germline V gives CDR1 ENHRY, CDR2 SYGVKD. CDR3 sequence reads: CAISESGGGAEKFF. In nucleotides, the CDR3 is TGTGCCATCAGTGAGTCGGGTGGGGGGGCAGAGAAGTTCTTC.

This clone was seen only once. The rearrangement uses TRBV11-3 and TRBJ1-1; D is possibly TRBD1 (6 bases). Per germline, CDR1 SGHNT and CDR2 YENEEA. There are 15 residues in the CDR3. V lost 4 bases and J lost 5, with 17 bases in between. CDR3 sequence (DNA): TGTGCCAGCAGCTCGGGTGGCAGGGGAATTACTGAAGCTTTCTTT. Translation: CASSSGGRGITEAFF.

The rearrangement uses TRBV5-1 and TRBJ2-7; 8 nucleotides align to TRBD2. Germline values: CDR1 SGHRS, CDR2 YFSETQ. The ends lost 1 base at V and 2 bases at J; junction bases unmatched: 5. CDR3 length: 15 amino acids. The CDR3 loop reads CASSLRAGAAYEQYF. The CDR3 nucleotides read TGCGCCAGCAGCTTGAGAGCGGGGGCCGCCTACGAGCAGTACTTC.

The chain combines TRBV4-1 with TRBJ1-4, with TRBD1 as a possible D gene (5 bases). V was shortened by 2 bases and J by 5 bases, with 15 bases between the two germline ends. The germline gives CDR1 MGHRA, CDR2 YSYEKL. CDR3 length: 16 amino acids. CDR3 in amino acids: CASSQSGGQGNEKLFF. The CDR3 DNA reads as TGCGCCAGCAGCCAATCGGGAGGACAAGGGAATGAAAAACTGTTTTTT.

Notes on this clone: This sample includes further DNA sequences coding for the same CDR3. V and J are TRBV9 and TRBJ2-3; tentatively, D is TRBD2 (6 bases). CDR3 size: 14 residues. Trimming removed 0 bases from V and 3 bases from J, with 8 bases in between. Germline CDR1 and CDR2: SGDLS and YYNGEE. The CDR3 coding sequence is TGTGCCAGCAGCGTAGATGGAGGGACAGATACGCAGTATTTT. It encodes CASSVDGGTDTQYF.

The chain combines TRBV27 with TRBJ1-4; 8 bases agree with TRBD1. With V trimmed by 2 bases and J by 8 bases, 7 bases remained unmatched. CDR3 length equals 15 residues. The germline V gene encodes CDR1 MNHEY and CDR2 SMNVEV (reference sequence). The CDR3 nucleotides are TGTGCCAGCAGTTTAGGGGACAGGATAGAGGAAAAACTGTTTTTT. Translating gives CASSLGDRIEEKLFF.

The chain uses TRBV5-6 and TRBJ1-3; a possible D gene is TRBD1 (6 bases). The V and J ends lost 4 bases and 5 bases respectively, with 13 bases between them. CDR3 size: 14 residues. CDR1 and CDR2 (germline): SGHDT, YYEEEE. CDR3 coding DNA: TGTGCCAGCAGCCGCCCGCAGGGGAGAAACACCATATATTTT. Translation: CASSRPQGRNTIYF.

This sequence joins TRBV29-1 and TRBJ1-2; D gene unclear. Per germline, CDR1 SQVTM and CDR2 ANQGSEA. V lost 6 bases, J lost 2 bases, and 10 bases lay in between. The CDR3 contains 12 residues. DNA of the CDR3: TGCAGCGTCCTGAACTTGAACTATGGCTACACCTTC. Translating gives CSVLNLNYGYTF.

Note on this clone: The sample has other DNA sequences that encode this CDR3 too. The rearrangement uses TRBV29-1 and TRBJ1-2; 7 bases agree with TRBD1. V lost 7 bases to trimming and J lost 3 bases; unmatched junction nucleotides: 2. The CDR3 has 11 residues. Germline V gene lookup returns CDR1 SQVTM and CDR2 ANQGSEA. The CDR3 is CSADRDYGYTF. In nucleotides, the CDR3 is TGCAGCGCTGACAGGGACTATGGCTACACCTTC.

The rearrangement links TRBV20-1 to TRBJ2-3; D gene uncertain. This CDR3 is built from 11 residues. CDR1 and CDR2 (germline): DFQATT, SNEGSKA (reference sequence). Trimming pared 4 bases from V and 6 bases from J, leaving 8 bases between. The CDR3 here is CSAKAGDTQYF. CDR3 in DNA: TGCAGTGCTAAGGCCGGGGATACGCAGTATTTT.

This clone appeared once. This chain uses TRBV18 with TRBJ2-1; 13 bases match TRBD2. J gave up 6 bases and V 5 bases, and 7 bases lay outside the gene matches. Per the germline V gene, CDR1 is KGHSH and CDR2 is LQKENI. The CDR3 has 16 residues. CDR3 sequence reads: CASSATRLAGGNEQFF. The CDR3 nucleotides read TGTGCCAGCTCAGCAACTAGACTAGCGGGGGGCAATGAGCAGTTCTTC.

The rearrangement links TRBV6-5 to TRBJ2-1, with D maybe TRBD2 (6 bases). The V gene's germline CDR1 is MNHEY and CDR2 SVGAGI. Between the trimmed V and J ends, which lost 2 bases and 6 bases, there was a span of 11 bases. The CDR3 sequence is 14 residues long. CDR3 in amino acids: CASSYKTSSNEQFF. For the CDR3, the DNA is TGTGCCAGCAGTTACAAGACTAGTAGCAATGAGCAGTTCTTC.

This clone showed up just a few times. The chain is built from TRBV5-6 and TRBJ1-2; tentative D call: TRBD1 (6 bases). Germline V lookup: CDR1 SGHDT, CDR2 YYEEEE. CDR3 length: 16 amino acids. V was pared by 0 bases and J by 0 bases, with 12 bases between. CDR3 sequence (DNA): TGTGCCAGCAGCTTGGGAGGACAGATTGCTAACTATGGCTACACCTTC. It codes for CASSLGGQIANYGYTF.

CDR3 amino acids: CSAGHSGNTIYF. CDR3 DNA: TGCAGCGCTGGACACAGTGGAAACACCATATATTTT. V is TRBV29-1 and J is TRBJ1-3; tentatively, D is TRBD1 (5 bases). The germline V and J ends were trimmed by 7 bases and 3 bases, with 10 bases remaining between them. Germline values: CDR1 SQVTM, CDR2 ANQGSEA. This CDR3 is 12 amino acids long. Looking up the rest from reference TRBV29-1 and TRBJ1-3 gives the full variable domain: SAVISQKPSRDICQRGTSLTIQCQVDSQVTMMFWYRQQPGQSLTLIATANQGSEATYESGFVIDKFPISRPNLTFSTLTVSNMSPEDSSIYLCSAGHSGNTIYFGEGSWLTVV.

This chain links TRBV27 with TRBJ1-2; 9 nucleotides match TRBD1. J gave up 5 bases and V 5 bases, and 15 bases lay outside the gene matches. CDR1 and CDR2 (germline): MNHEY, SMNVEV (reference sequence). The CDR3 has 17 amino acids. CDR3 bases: TGTGCCAGCAGTCCCATCCGTGGTGGGACAGGGAGTTATGGCTACACCTTC. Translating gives CASSPIRGGTGSYGYTF.

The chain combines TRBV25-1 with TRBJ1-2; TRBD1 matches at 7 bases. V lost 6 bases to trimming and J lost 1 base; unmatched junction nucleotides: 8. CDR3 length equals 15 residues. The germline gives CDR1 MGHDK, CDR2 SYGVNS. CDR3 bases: TGTGCCAGCAGGGAAACAGGGGACTTTAACTATGGCTACACCTTC. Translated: CASRETGDFNYGYTF.